This TCR beta chain was captured in a study of T cell responses to AZD1222 COVID-19 vaccine. This table comes from immunoSEQ multiplex PCR, and its TCRdb copy is limited to in-frame clones, with some not included. The data hold about 86,000 clones, with about 92% observed a single time. This clonotype was sampled from an adult in good health. Specimen: peripheral blood, collected on day 0 of AZD1222 vaccination.

CDR3 DNA sequence: TGCGCCAGCGGCCGGGACAGAATGAACACTGAAGCTTTCTTT. It specifies CASGRDRMNTEAFF. The chain uses TRBV4-1 and TRBJ1-1; the match to TRBD1 covers 7 bases. The CDR3 covers 14 residues. J gave up 0 bases and V 8 bases, and 6 bases lay outside the gene matches. The germline CDR1 and CDR2 sequences are MGHRA and YSYEKL.